Shown below are 8 T cell receptor beta chains from a single sample sequenced in a study of T cells in Graves' hyperthyroidism and ophthalmopathy. RNA transcripts gave rise to amplified TCR beta CDR3 regions. HTBI primers were employed in a first-round RT-PCR of the TCR CDR3. Using its own MiXCR run on the multiplex PCR reads, TCRdb lists one record per CDR3 protein. The sample carries a few hundred thousand distinct CDR3 sequences, roughly 14% recorded once. Sequenced sample: blood. These TCRs come from a young woman with Graves' hyperthyroidism that later progressed to Graves' ophthalmopathy.

This clonotype has at least ten counts. This chain links TRBV19 with TRBJ2-6; tentatively, D is TRBD1 (5 bases). CDR3 length: 20 residues. Trimming took 5 bases from V and 1 from J, leaving 24 bases between them. CDR1 is LNHDA, CDR2 SQIVND, per germline (reference sequence). The CDR3 DNA follows: TGTGCCAGTAGTTCATCTACAGGCCAACTCTATCATTCTGGGGCCAACGTCCTGACTTTC. Translating it yields CASSSSTGQLYHSGANVLTF.

Only one count was recorded for this clonotype. A much larger clone differs by one base, so this may be a read error. The chain couples TRBV20-1 to TRBJ2-5; 12 nucleotides line up with TRBD2. The V gene's germline CDR1 is DFQATT and CDR2 SNEGSKA (reference sequence). V shed 6 bases, J shed 11 bases, and the junction held 7 bases outside the gene matches. The CDR3 is 12 amino acids. The CDR3 bases are TGCAGTGCGGGGACTAGCGGGTGGGTTCAGTACTTC. Amino acids: CSAGTSGWVQYF.

The table lists this clonotype with many counts. This sequence joins TRBV19 and TRBJ1-2, with D unresolved. Germline assignment: CDR1 LNHDA and CDR2 SQIVND (reference sequence). This CDR3 comprises 17 residues. With 7 bases removed from V and 2 bases from J, the gap between germline ends came to 23 bases. The CDR3 protein is CASTTAVTKMFNYGYTF. Written as DNA, the CDR3 is TGTGCCAGTACCACCGCCGTGACAAAAATGTTCAACTATGGCTACACCTTC.

This clonotype came up many times. The chain joins TRBV19 to TRBJ2-7, with D possibly TRBD1 on 6 matching bases. The ends were cut back, 5 bases at V and 3 bases at J, with 23 bases in the middle. The CDR3 runs 17 residues. Per the germline V gene, CDR1 is LNHDA and CDR2 is SQIVND (reference sequence). The CDR3 bases are TGTGCCAGTAGTGGGGAATATAATTGGGACACAGTCTACGAGCAGTACTTC. It specifies CASSGEYNWDTVYEQYF.

This clonotype appeared many times. V and J are TRBV6-1 and TRBJ2-7, with 7 positions matching TRBD2. The length of the CDR3 is 16 residues. V shed 6 bases and J 3 bases; nucleotides not matched to a gene: 14. Germline-derived CDR1 and CDR2 are MNHNS and SASEGT. This chain's CDR3 is CASSSSGRGIIYEQYF. CDR3 nucleotide sequence: TGTGCCAGCAGCTCGTCCGGGCGGGGGATTATCTACGAGCAGTACTTC.

This clonotype was recorded many times. The rearrangement joins TRBV11-3 to TRBJ1-2; tentatively, D is TRBD1 (6 bases). CDR3 length: 13 residues. The germline CDR1 and CDR2 sequences are SGHNT and YENEEA. V was trimmed by 5 bases and J by 2 bases, leaving 9 bases between them. The chain's CDR3 is CASSPDRNYGYTF. CDR3 nucleotides: TGTGCCAGCAGCCCCGACAGGAACTATGGCTACACCTTC.

Only a few counts were recorded for this clonotype. V and J are TRBV7-3 and TRBJ1-2; no definite D call. The CDR3 totals 14 residues. Germline-derived CDR1 and CDR2 are SGHTA and FQGTGA. V lost 5 bases and J lost 4, with 14 bases in between. In DNA, the CDR3 is TGTGCCAGCAGCCCAAGTGGACCTCTCTATGGCTACACCTTC. It translates to CASSPSGPLYGYTF.

This clonotype was seen many times. The J gene is TRBJ2-3, the V gene TRBV6-5; D unresolved. The CDR3 spans 15 residues. CDR1 is MNHEY and CDR2 is SVGAGI in the germline V gene. V was pared by 2 bases and J by 2 bases, with 11 bases between. The CDR3 reads CASSYGSPTTDTQYF. The CDR3 DNA reads TGTGCCAGCAGTTACGGGTCTCCTACCACAGATACGCAGTATTTT.